This passage covers 22 T cell receptor beta chains from one sample sequenced in a study of shared clonotypes between healthy human individuals. Sequencing used immunoSEQ multiplex PCR; TCRdb keeps in-frame clones, though not all of them. Of about 750,000 clones listed, almost 95% are singletons. Positive CCR7 selection of CD45RO-negative cells yielded the naive CD8 cells, and terminally differentiated effector memory CD45RA+ cells were excluded. Material for sequencing was naive CD8+ T cells sorted from blood. These receptor sequences come from a man younger than 45 in good health.

The chain carries TRBV29-1 and TRBJ1-2; the D gene is possibly TRBD1 (5 bases). This CDR3 has 12 residues. The V gene's germline CDR1 is SQVTM and CDR2 ANQGSEA. Trimming left V 3 bases short and J 8 bases short, with 13 bases between. The CDR3 nucleotides read TGCAGCGTTGACTCCACGGCAGGGGGCTACACCTTC. It codes for CSVDSTAGGYTF.

The chain links TRBV5-1 to TRBJ2-7; D possibly corresponds to TRBD2 (6 bases). Trimming pared 7 bases from V and 4 bases from J, leaving 12 bases between. Germline CDR1 and CDR2: SGHRS and YFSETQ. The CDR3 is 12 amino acids. In nucleotides, the CDR3 is TGCGCCAGCTCGTTTGGGACTTACGAGCAGTACTTC. It codes for CASSFGTYEQYF. Using reference TRBV5-1 and TRBJ2-7 for the parts outside the CDR3, the full variable domain is KAGVTQTPRYLIKTRGQQVTLSCSPISGHRSVSWYQQTPGQGLQFLFEYFSETQRNKGNFPGRFSGRQFSNSRSEMNVSTLELGDSALYLCASSFGTYEQYFGPGTRLTVT.

The chain is built from TRBV4-1 and TRBJ1-4; D not resolved. The germline gives CDR1 MGHRA, CDR2 YSYEKL. This CDR3 has 15 residues. V lost 1 base to trimming and J lost 3 bases, with 9 bases between them. CDR3 sequence (DNA): TGCGCCAGCAGCCAAGTTGTTCCCTCTAATGAAAAACTGTTTTTT. The encoded protein is CASSQVVPSNEKLFF.

The chain recombines TRBV7-9 with TRBJ2-1, with 12 bases aligning to TRBD2. Per germline, CDR1 SEHNR and CDR2 FQNEAQ (reference sequence). CDR3 size: 18 residues. With 8 bases clipped from V and 10 bases from J, the junction kept 21 bases outside the gene matches. For the CDR3, the DNA is TGTGCCAGCCAGGGCAGGGGGTTCACTAGCGGGAGGCAATGGGAGCAGTTCTTC. Its translation is CASQGRGFTSGRQWEQFF.

CDR3 in amino acids: CASSSSGSYNEQFF. CDR3 DNA sequence: TGCGCCAGCAGCTCTAGTGGCTCCTACAATGAGCAGTTCTTC. This rearrangement joins TRBV5-1 to TRBJ2-1, with D uncertain. Trimming left V 3 bases short and J 0 bases short, with 7 bases between. CDR1 and CDR2 from the germline V gene are SGHRS and YFSETQ. This CDR3 has 14 amino acids.

V and J are TRBV27 and TRBJ2-1, with D tentatively TRBD1 (6 bases). The V gene lost 2 bases and the J gene lost 11 bases, with 16 bases spanning the gap. This CDR3 has 14 amino acids. Germline CDR1 is MNHEY and CDR2 is SMNVEV (reference sequence). The CDR3 DNA reads TGTGCCAGCAGTTTAGGGCTAAACAGGGAGCAGCAGTTCTTC. Its translation is CASSLGLNREQQFF.

V gene TRBV30 combines with J gene TRBJ2-7, with a possible D match to TRBD1 (6 bases). This CDR3 is 12 amino acids long. The V gene's germline CDR1 is GTSNPN and CDR2 SVGIG (reference sequence). V shed 4 bases and J shed 5 bases, with 12 bases lying between them. The chain's CDR3 is CAWNSEGDEQYF. CDR3 in DNA: TGTGCCTGGAATTCCGAGGGGGACGAGCAGTACTTC.

The chain couples TRBV30 to TRBJ2-7; D is unresolved. Germline CDR1 reads GTSNPN; CDR2 reads SVGIG (reference sequence). Trimming took off 2 bases at V and 1 base at J, with 6 bases between the two ends. The CDR3 contains 12 residues. The DNA of the CDR3 is TGTGCCTGGAGTCCCGCGTCCTACGAGCAGTACTTC. Residues: CAWSPASYEQYF.

The rearrangement links TRBV27 to TRBJ2-1; TRBD2 is a possible D gene (5 bases). Germline lookup yields CDR1 MNHEY and CDR2 SMNVEV (reference sequence). V was pared by 1 base and J by 7 bases, with 14 bases between. This CDR3 comprises 15 residues. The CDR3 sequence: CASSLLSGVGNEQFF. CDR3 DNA: TGTGCCAGCAGTTTATTAAGCGGAGTCGGAAATGAGCAGTTCTTC.

The chain links TRBV5-5 to TRBJ2-5; D is possibly TRBD1 or TRBD2 (5 bases each). This CDR3 is built from 17 residues. Looked up from germline, CDR1 is SGHKS and CDR2 is YYEKEE (reference sequence). V lost 3 bases, J lost 6 bases, and 24 bases lay in between. CDR3 nucleotide sequence: TGTGCCAGCAGCTCGAGAGTCCGGGACCGTGAGGAAAAGACCCAGTACTTC. Its translation: CASSSRVRDREEKTQYF. Full variable domain (missing parts from reference TRBV5-5 and TRBJ2-5): DAGVTQSPTHLIKTRGQQVTLRCSPISGHKSVSWYQQVLGQGPQFIFQYYEKEERGRGNFPDRFSARQFPNYSSELNVNALLLGDSALYLCASSSRVRDREEKTQYFGPGTRLLVL.

The rearrangement uses TRBV19 and TRBJ1-1, with TRBD1 as a possible D gene (5 bases). The germline V gene has CDR1 LNHDA and CDR2 SQIVND (reference sequence). V gave up 5 bases and J gave up 0 bases, with 10 bases separating them. CDR3 length equals 14 residues. The CDR3 nucleotides read TGTGCCAGTAGTCCCCAAGGGGTGAACACTGAAGCTTTCTTT. It encodes CASSPQGVNTEAFF.

This chain connects TRBV7-9 to TRBJ2-5; TRBD1 agrees at 7 bases. The CDR3 consists of 15 residues. The germline V gene has CDR1 SEHNR and CDR2 FQNEAQ (reference sequence). The CDR3 reads CAPHKTDREKETQYF. As DNA, the CDR3 is TGTGCTCCCCATAAAACTGACAGGGAGAAAGAGACCCAGTACTTC.

This chain links TRBV27 with TRBJ2-1, with 8 bases that match TRBD2. Germline lookup yields CDR1 MNHEY and CDR2 SMNVEV (reference sequence). J was trimmed by 5 bases and V by 7 bases; bases with no gene match: 13. The CDR3 sequence is 16 residues long. Here the CDR3 DNA reads TGTGCCAGCATTCAGGTACCGGGACTAGAAGACAATGAGCAGTTCTTC. It codes for CASIQVPGLEDNEQFF.

This clone was seen a few times. The gene calls are TRBV7-9 and TRBJ1-2, with D tentatively TRBD1 (5 bases). V lost 3 bases, J lost 8 bases, and 13 bases lay in between. There are 13 residues in the CDR3. Germline CDR1 is SEHNR and CDR2 is FQNEAQ (reference sequence). CDR3 bases: TGTGCCAGCAGCTTTCCAGGGTCGAAAGGCTACACCTTC. Amino acid sequence: CASSFPGSKGYTF. Full variable domain (missing parts from reference TRBV7-9 and TRBJ1-2): DTGVSQNPRHKITKRGQNVTFRCDPISEHNRLYWYRQTLGQGPEFLTYFQNEAQLEKSRLLSDRFSAERPKGSFSTLEIQRTEQGDSAMYLCASSFPGSKGYTFGSGTRLTVV.

The chain is built from TRBV28 and TRBJ2-1, with 7 bases that match TRBD2. The ends lost 6 bases at V and 4 bases at J; junction bases unmatched: 9. Germline CDR1 reads MDHEN; CDR2 reads SYDVKM. CDR3 length equals 15 residues. CDR3 DNA: TGTGCCAGCAGCACTTTGCGGGAGTTGTACAATGAGCAGTTCTTC. It specifies CASSTLRELYNEQFF.

The gene calls are TRBV5-1 and TRBJ1-1; weak D call: TRBD1 (6 bases). There are 14 residues in the CDR3. Germline CDR1 SGHRS, CDR2 YFSETQ. With 1 base removed from V and 4 bases from J, the gap between germline ends came to 11 bases. CDR3 loop: CASSLNRARTEAFF. The CDR3 DNA is TGCGCCAGCAGCTTGAACAGGGCGCGCACTGAAGCTTTCTTT.

The V call is TRBV5-5, the J call TRBJ2-3; a weak D match, TRBD1 (5 bases). This CDR3 contains 17 residues. Germline V CDR1 and CDR2: SGHKS, YYEKEE (reference sequence). V was clipped by 1 base and J by 0 bases, with 15 bases between them. CDR3 DNA: TGTGCCAGCAGCTTGTATAGGGGCGAGACTAGCACAGATACGCAGTATTTT. It codes for CASSLYRGETSTDTQYF.

The chain couples TRBV6-5 to TRBJ1-2; D unclear. CDR1 is MNHEY, CDR2 SVGAGI, per germline. This CDR3 comprises 15 residues. Trimming left V 0 bases short and J 5 bases short, with 13 bases between. CDR3 protein: CASSYSSGHPYGYTF. As DNA, the CDR3 is TGTGCCAGCAGTTACTCGTCAGGCCACCCTTATGGCTACACCTTC.

This rearrangement joins TRBV27 to TRBJ2-2; D might be TRBD2 (6 bases). CDR3 length: 17 residues. Germline V gene lookup returns CDR1 MNHEY and CDR2 SMNVEV (reference sequence). The V and J ends lost 6 bases and 5 bases respectively, with 22 bases between them. CDR3 DNA sequence: TGTGCCAGCAGCCGGCTTCCGACGGGGGAAAGAACCGGGGAGCTGTTTTTT. Translated, it gives CASSRLPTGERTGELFF.

V gene TRBV6-5 combines with J gene TRBJ1-2; no reliable D call. The CDR3 covers 13 residues. From germline, CDR1 is MNHEY and CDR2 SVGAGI. The V end was cut by 3 bases, the J end by 6 bases, with 11 bases between. Here the CDR3 DNA reads TGTGCCAGCAGTTATGCGGCCACCGATGGCTACACCTTC. It is translated as CASSYAATDGYTF.

J is TRBJ2-5 and V is TRBV25-1, with 14 bases aligning to TRBD2. V lost 3 bases and J lost 6; bases outside the gene matches: 3. CDR1 and CDR2 from the germline V gene are MGHDK and SYGVNS. CDR3 length equals 15 residues. This chain's CDR3 is CASSERTSGRKTQYF. CDR3 coding DNA: TGTGCCAGCAGTGAGCGGACTAGCGGGAGGAAGACCCAGTACTTC.

The chain uses TRBV2 and TRBJ1-1, with TRBD1 matching 9 bases. Germline-derived CDR1 and CDR2 are SNHLY and FYNNEI. The CDR3 contains 16 residues. With 4 bases clipped from V and 1 base from J, the junction kept 7 bases outside the gene matches. The CDR3 nucleotides read TGTGCCAGCAGTGGGTCCCGGGACAGGGCGAACACTGAAGCTTTCTTT. Its protein is CASSGSRDRANTEAFF.